Shown below are 9 T cell receptor beta chains from a single sample sequenced in a study of T cell changes during pregnancy in multiple sclerosis. Assay: immunoSEQ multiplex PCR; the TCRdb copy retains only in-frame clones and omits some. The sample consists of about 67,000 clones, 75% to 95% of them appearing once. Material: peripheral blood, obtained in the first trimester of pregnancy. The receptors here all came from a female donor with multiple sclerosis, enrolled in a pregnancy study.

This rearrangement joins TRBV27 to TRBJ2-3; D uncertain. The CDR3 extends over 16 amino acids. Trimming stripped 6 bases from V and 5 bases from J, with 21 bases between. Germline lookup yields CDR1 MNHEY and CDR2 SMNVEV (reference sequence). The CDR3 region has the DNA TGTGCCAGCAGACCCTCAGCGTGGAGATCGGAAGATACGCAGTATTTT. Its protein is CASRPSAWRSEDTQYF.

The V gene is TRBV29-1, the J gene TRBJ2-6; 9 bases agree with TRBD2. The CDR3 totals 15 residues. The germline CDR1 and CDR2 sequences are SQVTM and ANQGSEA. Trimming removed 6 bases from V and 4 bases from J; junction bases left unmatched: 7. The CDR3 region is CSVKGLAPGANVLTF. The CDR3 DNA follows: TGCAGCGTAAAGGGACTAGCTCCCGGGGCCAACGTCCTGACTTTC.

The chain employs TRBV19 and TRBJ2-4, with D maybe TRBD2 (6 bases). Germline CDR1 reads LNHDA; CDR2 reads SQIVND (reference sequence). There are 13 residues in the CDR3. V was cut by 4 bases and J by 10 bases, with 14 bases left in between. In nucleotides, the CDR3 is TGTGCCAGTAGTAGCGGGGCCACTGAAATTCAGTACTTC. It specifies CASSSGATEIQYF.

V gene TRBV2 combines with J gene TRBJ1-2; tentatively, D is TRBD1 (6 bases). This CDR3 is built from 14 residues. Germline V CDR1 and CDR2: SNHLY, FYNNEI. With 3 bases removed from V and 7 bases from J, the gap between germline ends came to 15 bases. In nucleotides, the CDR3 is TGTGCCAGCAGTGAGGTACAGGGAAATGGTGGCTACACCTTC. It yields the protein CASSEVQGNGGYTF.

This chain links TRBV30 with TRBJ2-4; D is undetermined. The germline V and J ends were trimmed by 1 base and 10 bases, with 11 bases remaining between them. Germline loops: CDR1 GTSNPN, CDR2 SVGIG (reference sequence). CDR3 length equals 12 residues. The CDR3 here is CAWSALGPIQYF. DNA of the CDR3: TGTGCCTGGAGTGCATTGGGCCCTATTCAGTACTTC. The full variable domain, rest sourced from reference TRBV30 and TRBJ2-4, is SQTIHQWPATLVQPVGSPLSLECTVEGTSNPNLYWYRQAAGRGLQLLFYSVGIGQISSEVPQNLSASRPQDRQFILSSKKLLLSDSGFYLCAWSALGPIQYFGAGTRLSVL.

The chain joins TRBV2 to TRBJ1-5, with a tentative D call TRBD1 (6 bases). In germline, CDR1 is SNHLY, CDR2 FYNNEI. The CDR3 length is 16 residues. With 7 bases removed from V and 2 bases from J, the gap between germline ends came to 18 bases. For the CDR3, the DNA is TGTGCCAGCACTAGGGGGGGGATTTGGGGCAATCAGCCCCAGCATTTT. It translates to CASTRGGIWGNQPQHF.

J is TRBJ2-3 and V is TRBV7-2, with D perhaps matching TRBD2 (5 bases). The CDR3 covers 15 residues. Germline V gene sequence: CDR1 SGHTA, CDR2 FQGNSA. V was shortened by 5 bases and J by 0 bases, with 12 bases between the two germline ends. The DNA for the CDR3 is TGTGCCAGCAGCCTTGACGGGAAGAGCACAGATACGCAGTATTTT. Its protein product is CASSLDGKSTDTQYF.

The V and J genes are TRBV5-1 and TRBJ2-1; D not resolved. The CDR3 is 15 residues long. V lost 4 bases and J 0 bases, leaving 11 bases between the germline ends. CDR1 and CDR2 from the germline V gene are SGHRS and YFSETQ. CDR3 coding DNA: TGCGCCAGCAGCAAGAGAGAAACCTCCTACAATGAGCAGTTCTTC. The encoded protein is CASSKRETSYNEQFF.

The chain recombines TRBV11-3 with TRBJ2-1; TRBD1 agrees at 7 bases. The CDR3 length is 13 residues. CDR1 is SGHNT, CDR2 YENEEA, per germline. J gave up 4 bases and V 5 bases, and 2 bases lay outside the gene matches. CDR3 amino acids: CASSRDSYNEQFF. For the CDR3, the DNA is TGTGCCAGCAGCAGGGACAGTTACAATGAGCAGTTCTTC. Supplemented by reference TRBV11-3 and TRBJ2-1, the full variable domain reads EAGVVQSPRYKIIEKKQPVAFWCNPISGHNTLYWYLQNLGQGPELLIRYENEEAVDDSQLPKDRFSAERLKGVDSTLKIQPAELGDSAVYLCASSRDSYNEQFFGPGTRLTVL.